The rows below give T cell receptor beta chains drawn from one sample of a study of blood T cell repertoires in COVID-19. Sequencing was performed with immunoSEQ multiplex PCR; in TCRdb, only in-frame clones are kept and a portion is missing. The table shows about 270,000 clones, with approximately 81% occurring only once. Material for sequencing was peripheral blood. The receptors derive from a woman in her late teens or twenties with acute or convalescent COVID-19. Each CDR3 is given with its conserved first and last residue. Fields, in order: J gene, V gene, clone size, D gene, CDR3 protein, CDR3 DNA. The D gene is left open where the match is weak. Clone sizes are given selectively: once, few, many, or a class where the clone is expanded.

TRBJ1-1,TRBV5-1,-,-,CASSWYGIMNTEAFF,TGCGCCAGCAGCTGGTACGGGATCATGAACACTGAAGCTTTCTTT
TRBJ1-5,TRBV11-2,-,-,CASSLGGIDQPQHF,TGTGCCAGCAGCTTGGGAGGGATCGATCAGCCCCAGCATTTT
TRBJ2-7,TRBV5-4,-,-,CASSLEGGDYEQYF,TGTGCCAGCAGCTTGGAGGGCGGGGACTACGAGCAGTACTTC
TRBJ2-3,TRBV7-7,-,-,CASSLSGYTDTQYF,TGTGCTAGCAGCCTAAGCGGATACACAGATACGCAGTATTTT
TRBJ1-1,TRBV7-2,-,-,CASSLGGGPNTEAFF,TGTGCCAGCAGCTTAGGGGGGGGTCCGAACACTGAAGCTTTCTTT
TRBJ2-7,TRBV6-5,-,-,CASSYSAASSYEQYF,TGTGCCAGCAGTTATTCAGCGGCCTCTTCCTACGAGCAGTACTTC
TRBJ1-4,TRBV14,-,TRBD1,CASSQDLWDRSTNEKLFF,TGTGCCAGCAGCCAAGATTTATGGGACAGATCAACTAATGAAAAACTGTTTTTT
TRBJ2-3,TRBV7-3,few,-,CASSLGQGNFADTQYF,TGTGCCAGCAGCTTAGGGCAGGGGAATTTCGCAGATACGCAGTATTTT
TRBJ1-2,TRBV10-2,-,TRBD1,CASTSQDRGYGYTF,TGCGCCAGCACCTCCCAGGACAGGGGCTATGGCTACACCTTC
TRBJ1-4,TRBV7-9,few,-,CASSPGTITNEKLFF,TGTGCCAGCAGCCCTGGGACAATAACTAATGAAAAACTGTTTTTT
TRBJ2-7,TRBV14,-,-,CASCIASGYEQYF,TGTGCCAGCTGTATAGCCTCTGGGTACGAGCAGTACTTC
TRBJ1-6,TRBV2,-,TRBD1,CASEGQVNSPLHF,TGTGCCAGTGAGGGACAGGTAAATTCACCCCTCCACTTT
TRBJ1-5,TRBV19,once,TRBD1,CASSPAGGQSSNQPQHF,TGTGCCAGTAGTCCCGCAGGGGGCCAGTCAAGCAATCAGCCCCAGCATTTT
TRBJ2-7,TRBV5-4,-,TRBD2,CASSFGGLARALDEQYF,TGTGCCAGCAGTTTTGGGGGACTAGCGCGGGCCCTTGACGAGCAGTACTTC
TRBJ1-2,TRBV7-6,-,TRBD1,CASSTHEDRVFGYGYTF,TGTGCCAGCAGCACCCACGAGGACAGGGTTTTCGGCTATGGCTACACCTTC
TRBJ1-2,TRBV5-1,once,-,CASSLGGDYGYTF,TGCGCCAGCAGCTTGGGCGGGGACTATGGCTACACCTTC
TRBJ2-1,TRBV3-1/TRBV3-2,-,TRBD2,CASSQEVVAGGPNNEQFF,TGTGCCAGCAGCCAAGAGGTGGTAGCGGGAGGCCCCAACAATGAGCAGTTCTTC
TRBJ2-7,TRBV5-1,-,TRBD1,CASSSSPGDRESREQYF,TGCGCCAGCAGCTCGAGCCCAGGGGACAGGGAATCGAGGGAGCAGTACTTC
TRBJ2-7,TRBV6-5,-,-,CASTNSGAPRDEQYF,TGTGCCAGCACTAATAGCGGAGCTCCTCGGGACGAGCAGTACTTC
TRBJ2-1,TRBV28,-,-,CASSPRRNNEQFF,TGTGCCAGCAGCCCCAGGAGGAACAATGAGCAGTTCTTC
TRBJ2-7,TRBV19,-,TRBD1,CATSDRALSYEQYF,TGTGCCACGTCAGACAGGGCCCTTTCCTACGAGCAGTACTTC
TRBJ1-1,TRBV7-9,-,-,CASSLGENTEAFF,TGTGCCAGCAGCTTAGGCGAGAACACTGAAGCTTTCTTT
TRBJ2-1,TRBV6-2/TRBV6-3,-,TRBD2,CASSYPAVAGGPGPDLNEQFF,TGTGCCAGCAGTTACCCCGCGGTGGCGGGAGGGCCAGGGCCCGACCTCAATGAGCAGTTCTTC
TRBJ1-1,TRBV16,once,-,CASSQSFGSNTEAFF,TGTGCCAGCAGCCAATCGTTCGGTTCCAACACTGAAGCTTTCTTT
TRBJ2-7,TRBV28,-,-,CASSFVGQGNYEQYF,TGTGCCAGCAGTTTTGTCGGGCAGGGGAACTACGAGCAGTACTTC
TRBJ2-3,TRBV7-3,-,-,CASSLSAATDTQYF,TGTGCCAGCAGCTTAAGCGCTGCCACAGATACGCAGTATTTT
TRBJ1-4,TRBV6-5,once,-,CASSYTPRGEKLFF,TGTGCCAGCAGTTACACTCCTCGCGGGGAAAAACTGTTTTTT
TRBJ2-2,TRBV9,once,-,CASESRANTGELFF,TGTGCCAGCGAATCGCGGGCTAACACCGGGGAGCTGTTTTTT
TRBJ2-7,TRBV27,-,TRBD1,CASSKTGQRFYEQYF,TGTGCCAGCAGTAAGACGGGACAGCGATTCTACGAGCAGTACTTC
TRBJ1-4,TRBV5-6,few,TRBD1,CASSGGTGEKLFF,TGTGCCAGCAGCGGCGGGACAGGAGAAAAACTGTTTTTT
TRBJ1-1,TRBV6-5,-,TRBD1,CASSPWQGASTEAFF,TGTGCCAGCAGCCCCTGGCAGGGGGCGAGCACTGAAGCTTTCTTT
TRBJ2-7,TRBV6-6,-,TRBD1,CASRGQDSYEQYF,TGTGCCAGCAGGGGACAGGACTCCTACGAGCAGTACTTC
TRBJ1-4,TRBV7-2,-,TRBD1,CASSPWGQGVLGANEKLFF,TGTGCCAGCAGCCCCTGGGGACAGGGTGTTCTAGGGGCTAATGAAAAACTGTTTTTT
TRBJ1-4,TRBV27,-,-,CASSITGYEKLFF,TGTGCCAGCAGTATAACAGGGTATGAAAAACTGTTTTTT
TRBJ1-3,TRBV30,-,-,CAWRKTVRNTIYF,TGTGCCTGGAGGAAGACAGTACGAAACACCATATATTTT
TRBJ2-7,TRBV9,-,TRBD1,CASSVEDRDGEQYF,TGTGCCAGCAGCGTAGAGGACAGGGACGGGGAGCAGTACTTC
TRBJ1-5,TRBV19,-,-,CASSPNLQGYSNQPQHF,TGTGCCAGTAGTCCAAATCTTCAGGGGTATAGCAATCAGCCCCAGCATTTT
TRBJ2-2,TRBV5-4,-,-,CASSPEQGLAGELFF,TGTGCCAGCAGCCCGGAACAGGGTTTGGCCGGGGAGCTGTTTTTT
TRBJ2-5,TRBV6-1,-,-,CASSEIRSYQETQYF,TGTGCCAGCAGTGAAATCAGGTCGTACCAAGAGACCCAGTACTTC
TRBJ2-7,TRBV2,-,-,CASRTVSYEQYF,TGTGCCAGCAGAACAGTATCCTACGAGCAGTACTTC
TRBJ2-1,TRBV4-3,-,-,CASSQDQSTGYNEQFF,TGCGCCAGCAGCCAAGATCAATCTACAGGCTACAATGAGCAGTTCTTC
TRBJ1-6,TRBV5-1,once,-,CASSGTDRFSPLHF,TGCGCCAGCAGCGGAACCGACAGATTTTCACCCCTCCACTTT
TRBJ2-1,TRBV10-2,-,TRBD2,CASSTSGRGNEQFF,TGCGCCAGCTCGACTAGCGGGAGAGGTAATGAGCAGTTCTTC
TRBJ2-3,TRBV7-2,-,-,CASSLKLEVWGADTQYF,TGTGCCAGCAGCTTAAAACTGGAGGTCTGGGGGGCAGATACGCAGTATTTT
TRBJ1-3,TRBV19,once,TRBD1,CASSRKTGSGNTIYF,TGTGCCAGTAGTAGAAAGACAGGGAGTGGAAACACCATATATTTT